This TCR beta chain was identified in a study of blood T cell repertoires in COVID-19. Study as a whole: Italy, Spain and the United States were the sources of the convalescent and acute COVID-19 samples. Sources were T cells, B-cell-depleted T cells, or PBMCs; the material itself was cDNA or gDNA.

Authors' data handling: Nucleated cell counts were estimated from reference gene primer amplification. Sequencing used immunoSEQ multiplex PCR; TCRdb keeps in-frame clones, though not all of them. For V, J and clone size, that table is used; D and trimming come from the DNA. The table has 130,000 to 150,000 clones, 88% seen once; the top ten hold approximately 1.8%. The CDR3 is made up of 18 amino acids. V dropped 0 bases and J dropped 3; count of bases not matched to a gene: 12. Germline lookup yields CDR1 SGHDN and CDR2 FVKESK. This clonotype was obtained from a man aged 70-80 years with acute or convalescent COVID-19. V usage is TRBV14 and J usage is TRBJ2-7, with TRBD1 matching over 9 bases. Material for sequencing was peripheral blood. In DNA form, the CDR3 reads TGTGCCAGCAGCCAAGATTTCTCGGGACAGGGACCGGACTACGAGCAGTACTTC. Its protein product is CASSQDFSGQGPDYEQYF. The entire variable domain, with the rest obtained from reference TRBV14 and TRBJ2-7, is as follows: EAGVTQFPSHSVIEKGQTVTLRCDPISGHDNLYWYRRVMGKEIKFLLHFVKESKQDESGMPNNRFLAERTGGTYSTLKVQPAELEDSGVYFCASSQDFSGQGPDYEQYFGPGTRLTVT.